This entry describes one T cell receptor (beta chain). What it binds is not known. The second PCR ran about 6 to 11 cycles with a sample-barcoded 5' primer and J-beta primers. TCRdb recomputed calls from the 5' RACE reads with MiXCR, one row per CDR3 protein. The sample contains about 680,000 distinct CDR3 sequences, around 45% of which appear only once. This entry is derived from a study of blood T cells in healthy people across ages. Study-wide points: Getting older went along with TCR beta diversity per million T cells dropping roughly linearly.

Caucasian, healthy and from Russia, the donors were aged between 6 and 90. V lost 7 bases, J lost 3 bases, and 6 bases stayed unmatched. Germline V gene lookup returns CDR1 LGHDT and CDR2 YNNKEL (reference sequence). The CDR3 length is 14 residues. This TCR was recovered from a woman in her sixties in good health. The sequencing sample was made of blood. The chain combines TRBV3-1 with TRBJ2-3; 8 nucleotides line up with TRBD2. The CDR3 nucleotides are TGTGCCAGCAAAAACTCGGGGGGGACAGATACGCAGTATTTT. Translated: CASKNSGGTDTQYF.